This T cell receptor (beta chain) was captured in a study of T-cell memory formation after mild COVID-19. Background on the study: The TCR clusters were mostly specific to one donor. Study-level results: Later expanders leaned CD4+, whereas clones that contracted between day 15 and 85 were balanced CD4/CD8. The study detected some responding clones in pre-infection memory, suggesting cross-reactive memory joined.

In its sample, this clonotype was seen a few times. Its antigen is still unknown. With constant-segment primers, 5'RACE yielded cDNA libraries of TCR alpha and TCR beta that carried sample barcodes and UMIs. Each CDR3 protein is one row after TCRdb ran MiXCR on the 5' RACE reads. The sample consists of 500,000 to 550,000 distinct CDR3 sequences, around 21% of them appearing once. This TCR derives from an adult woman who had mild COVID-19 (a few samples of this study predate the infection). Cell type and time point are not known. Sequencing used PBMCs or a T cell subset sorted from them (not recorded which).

The CDR3 is CASSFRRETQYF. CDR3 nucleotides: TGTGCCAGCAGCTTTCGACGGGAGACCCAGTACTTC. The chain combines TRBV7-2 with TRBJ2-5; D ambiguous. The germline V gene has CDR1 SGHTA and CDR2 FQGNSA. This CDR3 has 12 residues. V lost 3 bases, J lost 5 bases, and 7 bases lay in between.